This TCR beta chain comes out of a study of regulatory T cells in long-lasting Graves disease. The CDR3 runs 16 residues. Germline V gene sequence: CDR1 ENHRY, CDR2 SYGVKD. V dropped 0 bases and J dropped 7 bases, with 18 bases sitting between them. This clonotype has a count of ten or more. Construction of the TCR beta libraries employed iRepertoire HTBI primers in conjunction with Arm-PCR of CDR3 regions. From the multiplex PCR reads, TCRdb called clonotypes with MiXCR, one entry per CDR3 protein. The sample has approximately 470,000 distinct CDR3 sequences, around 15% seen once. Time point indicated: newly diagnosed GD, antithyroid drugs for less than 3 months. Following extraction of RNA from PBMCs, that RNA was used to make the TCR library. The same data also went into a second study, on T cells in Graves' hyperthyroidism and ophthalmopathy.

The chain has TRBV10-3 and TRBJ1-2, with D unclear. The receptor comes from a man aged 35 to 55 with Graves disease. This specimen consisted of peripheral blood mononuclear cells (PBMCs), obtained at new diagnosis, from a patient treated with antithyroid drugs. CDR3 amino acids: CAISESTGGYLVGYTF. The CDR3 bases are TGTGCCATCAGTGAGTCTACGGGAGGATATCTCGTTGGCTACACCTTC.